The next 25 T cell receptor beta chains were all read from a single sample in a study of cytomegalovirus exposure and HLA in healthy donors. It was with 60 Vbeta and 13 Jbeta primers that the PCR ran. The assay was immunoSEQ multiplex PCR, and TCRdb's table has in-frame clones only and misses some. The repertoire includes about 90,000 clones, under 80% of them detected once, and approximately 2% sits in the top ten. Sample: PBMCs. Receptor source: a boy aged 5-17 years in good health and CMV-seronegative.

The rearrangement links TRBV4-1 to TRBJ1-1, with a tentative D call TRBD1 (5 bases). Per germline, CDR1 MGHRA and CDR2 YSYEKL. The CDR3 totals 14 residues. V lost 2 bases, J lost 4 bases, and 11 bases lay in between. DNA of the CDR3: TGCGCCAGCAGCCAAATCCGGGGGAGCACTGAAGCTTTCTTT. It is translated as CASSQIRGSTEAFF.

The rearrangement joins TRBV11-2 to TRBJ1-2, with a weak D call TRBD1 (6 bases). The CDR3 has 13 residues. Trimming removed 1 base from V and 6 bases from J, with 9 bases in between. Germline loops: CDR1 SGHAT, CDR2 FQNNGV. CDR3 DNA sequence: TGTGCCAGCAGCTTAGGGACAGCGGATGGCTACACCTTC. Translation gives CASSLGTADGYTF. The complete variable domain, with remaining parts taken from reference TRBV11-2 and TRBJ1-2, reads EAGVAQSPRYKIIEKRQSVAFWCNPISGHATLYWYQQILGQGPKLLIQFQNNGVVDDSQLPKDRFSAERLKGVDSTLKIQPAKLEDSAVYLCASSLGTADGYTFGSGTRLTVV.

This chain joins TRBV9 and TRBJ1-1; the D is unclear. Germline lookup yields CDR1 SGDLS and CDR2 YYNGEE. Trimming pared 0 bases from V and 1 base from J, leaving 7 bases between. The CDR3 is 14 residues long. For the CDR3, the DNA is TGTGCCAGCAGCGTAGGACATCGGAACACTGAAGCTTTCTTT. Amino acid sequence: CASSVGHRNTEAFF.

The V and J genes are TRBV30 and TRBJ1-3; D is undetermined. The germline V and J ends were trimmed by 5 bases and 0 bases, with 11 bases remaining between them. Germline V gene lookup returns CDR1 GTSNPN and CDR2 SVGIG (reference sequence). The CDR3 length is 14 residues. Here the CDR3 DNA reads TGTGCCTGGGATCGGGGATACTCTGGAAACACCATATATTTT. This encodes CAWDRGYSGNTIYF. The full variable domain, rest sourced from reference TRBV30 and TRBJ1-3, is SQTIHQWPATLVQPVGSPLSLECTVEGTSNPNLYWYRQAAGRGLQLLFYSVGIGQISSEVPQNLSASRPQDRQFILSSKKLLLSDSGFYLCAWDRGYSGNTIYFGEGSWLTVV.

J is TRBJ2-3 and V is TRBV6-1, with D unresolved. Trimming cost V 6 bases and J 2 bases, with 6 bases left between them. The CDR3 length is 12 residues. Germline CDR1 is MNHNS and CDR2 is SASEGT. In DNA form, the CDR3 reads TGTGCCAGCAGCGACATCACAGATACGCAGTATTTT. Translating gives CASSDITDTQYF.

The V call is TRBV25-1, the J call TRBJ2-1, with a tentative D call TRBD1 (5 bases). Trimming removed 2 bases at V and 9 bases at J, with 5 bases between. The germline CDR1 and CDR2 sequences are MGHDK and SYGVNS. The CDR3 has 11 residues. The DNA for the CDR3 is TGTGCCAGCAGTGAAAGGGGTGAGCAGTTCTTC. Translated, it gives CASSERGEQFF.

This chain joins TRBV14 and TRBJ2-2; 10 nucleotides line up with TRBD1. After removal of 2 bases from V and 4 bases from J, the junction contained 7 bases not matched to a gene. The CDR3 loop spans 17 amino acids. Germline V gene lookup returns CDR1 SGHDN and CDR2 FVKESK. CDR3: CASSQTGTGAITGELFF. In nucleotides, the CDR3 is TGTGCCAGCAGCCAAACCGGGACAGGGGCGATCACCGGGGAGCTGTTTTTT.

This clone was seen only a few times. This chain connects TRBV4-1 to TRBJ2-7; TRBD2 agrees at 12 bases. The length of the CDR3 is 16 residues. V lost 5 bases, J lost 2 bases, and 7 bases stayed unmatched. Germline CDR1 and CDR2: MGHRA and YSYEKL. Here the CDR3 DNA reads TGCGCCAGCAGCTCCCCTAGCGGGAGGGCTCCCTACGAGCAGTACTTC. Its protein is CASSSPSGRAPYEQYF.

This clone was counted a single time. The V gene is TRBV7-2, the J gene TRBJ1-1; TRBD1 matches 9 bases. J was trimmed by 1 base and V by 5 bases; bases with no gene match: 5. Germline CDR1 and CDR2: SGHTA and FQGNSA. The CDR3 totals 15 residues. The DNA for the CDR3 is TGTGCCAGCAGCCCGGGACAGGGCCGGAACACTGAAGCTTTCTTT. This sequence encodes CASSPGQGRNTEAFF.

This chain links TRBV5-8 with TRBJ1-4; weak D call: TRBD1 (6 bases). The CDR3 has 14 amino acids. V lost 6 bases and J lost 8, with 17 bases in between. Germline V gene lookup returns CDR1 SGHTS and CDR2 YDEGEE. CDR3 DNA: TGTGCCAGCACTTTTTGGGGGGGCCAGGAAAAACTGTTTTTT. Its translation is CASTFWGGQEKLFF.

The chain joins TRBV28 to TRBJ2-6; 11 positions match TRBD1. From germline, CDR1 is MDHEN and CDR2 SYDVKM. The CDR3 has 17 residues. The V and J ends lost 7 bases and 7 bases, in that order; junction bases with no gene match: 12. The CDR3 loop is CASTFPPGTGGANVLTF. The CDR3 bases are TGTGCCAGCACATTCCCCCCTGGGACAGGGGGAGCCAACGTCCTGACTTTC.

The V call is TRBV30, the J call TRBJ1-2; D remains ambiguous. V lost 3 bases and J lost 3, with 17 bases in between. Germline values: CDR1 GTSNPN, CDR2 SVGIG (reference sequence). The CDR3 consists of 15 residues. CDR3 residues: CAWSFGDFSYYGYTF. The CDR3 DNA is TGTGCCTGGAGCTTCGGCGACTTCAGCTACTATGGCTACACCTTC.

The chain uses TRBV5-1 and TRBJ2-2, with no clear D. Germline V gene lookup returns CDR1 SGHRS and CDR2 YFSETQ. The CDR3 extends over 13 amino acids. Trimming cost V 0 bases and J 7 bases, with 7 bases left between them. The CDR3 sequence: CASSLAGYGELFF. DNA for the CDR3: TGCGCCAGCAGCTTGGCAGGATACGGGGAGCTGTTTTTT.

The sample holds a few counts of this clone. This chain uses TRBV30 with TRBJ1-4, with D tentatively TRBD1 (6 bases). The CDR3 runs 19 residues. Germline CDR1 GTSNPN, CDR2 SVGIG (reference sequence). Trimming removed 0 bases at V and 6 bases at J, with 26 bases between. The CDR3 DNA is TGTGCCTGGAGTGTCCAGCCAGGACAGCCCTCAGGGGCGTATGAAAAACTGTTTTTT. This gives the protein CAWSVQPGQPSGAYEKLFF.

The chain has TRBV7-2 and TRBJ2-5; 10 nucleotides agree with TRBD1. From germline, CDR1 is SGHTA and CDR2 FQGNSA. V shed 1 base, J shed 5 bases, and the junction held 4 bases outside the gene matches. The CDR3 covers 15 residues. CDR3 residues: CASSLGQGAEETQYF. The CDR3 coding sequence is TGTGCCAGCAGCTTAGGACAGGGGGCTGAGGAGACCCAGTACTTC. The full variable domain, rest sourced from reference TRBV7-2 and TRBJ2-5, is GAGVSQSPSNKVTEKGKDVELRCDPISGHTALYWYRQSLGQGLEFLIYFQGNSAPDKSGLPSDRFSAERTGGSVSTLTIQRTQQEDSAVYLCASSLGQGAEETQYFGPGTRLLVL.

The chain has TRBV5-1 and TRBJ1-1; 10 bases are shared with TRBD1. Germline V gene lookup returns CDR1 SGHRS and CDR2 YFSETQ. The junction had 1 base not matched to a gene; V was cut back by 4 bases and J by 7 bases. This CDR3 contains 12 residues. The CDR3 DNA follows: TGCGCCAGCAGCGGGACAGGGGATGAAGCTTTCTTT. Its protein is CASSGTGDEAFF.

V and J are TRBV28 and TRBJ1-2, with D unclear. The CDR3 covers 12 residues. The V and J ends lost 5 bases and 8 bases respectively, with 12 bases between them. Germline assignment: CDR1 MDHEN and CDR2 SYDVKM. CDR3 in amino acids: CASSPRIGGYTF. The CDR3 DNA reads TGTGCCAGCAGTCCCCGGATCGGGGGCTACACCTTC.

The count of this clone is one. The chain is built from TRBV29-1 and TRBJ1-4; tentatively, D is TRBD1 (6 bases). This CDR3 region has 15 residues. The germline V and J ends were trimmed by 4 bases and 3 bases, with 15 bases remaining between them. Germline lookup yields CDR1 SQVTM and CDR2 ANQGSEA. CDR3 DNA sequence: TGCAGCGTTGCCTTCTTGGACAGCGCTAATGAAAAACTGTTTTTT. Its protein product is CSVAFLDSANEKLFF.

CDR3 in amino acids: CSVISGTTQYF. The CDR3 DNA follows: TGCAGCGTCATTAGCGGGACTACGCAGTATTTT. The chain links TRBV29-1 to TRBJ2-3; 8 bases fit TRBD2. The length of the CDR3 is 11 residues. Trimming cost V 6 bases and J 8 bases; bases outside gene matches: 4. From germline, CDR1 is SQVTM and CDR2 ANQGSEA.

The CDR3 here is CASRRHGDNEQFF. The CDR3 DNA reads as TGTGCCAGCAGACGACACGGCGATAATGAGCAGTTCTTC. The rearrangement joins TRBV25-1 to TRBJ2-1; D gene ambiguous. The germline gives CDR1 MGHDK, CDR2 SYGVNS. V shed 6 bases and J shed 7 bases, with 13 bases lying between them. The CDR3 covers 13 residues.

This clone was found a few times. V usage is TRBV28 and J usage is TRBJ2-1; 8 nucleotides align to TRBD2. There are 16 residues in the CDR3. The V gene's germline CDR1 is MDHEN and CDR2 SYDVKM. Trimming took 6 bases from V and 6 from J; bases not matched to a gene: 13. Here the CDR3 reads CASRPIGLAGLNEQFF. CDR3 in DNA: TGTGCCAGCAGACCGATCGGGCTAGCGGGTCTCAATGAGCAGTTCTTC. The full variable domain, completed using reference TRBV28 and TRBJ2-1, is DVKVTQSSRYLVKRTGEKVFLECVQDMDHENMFWYRQDPGLGLRLIYFSYDVKMKEKGDIPEGYSVSREKKERFSLILESASTNQTSMYLCASRPIGLAGLNEQFFGPGTRLTVL.

This chain connects TRBV4-1 to TRBJ1-4; possible D gene TRBD1, 5 bases. There are 15 residues in the CDR3. The V gene lost 0 bases and the J gene lost 7 bases, with 12 bases spanning the gap. In germline, CDR1 is MGHRA, CDR2 YSYEKL. In nucleotides, the CDR3 is TGCGCCAGCAGCCAAGATAGGGGCCTGGTTGAAAAACTGTTTTTT. Protein product: CASSQDRGLVEKLFF.

J is TRBJ2-7 and V is TRBV5-1; D call uncertain. The CDR3 has 13 amino acids. Germline V gene data show CDR1 as SGHRS and CDR2 as YFSETQ. Deletions cut 0 bases from V and 9 bases from J, with 13 bases between. The CDR3 reads CASSLEDLRWQYF. DNA for the CDR3: TGCGCCAGCAGCTTGGAGGATCTGAGGTGGCAGTACTTC.

This clone was seen more than once but under ten times. The V gene is TRBV28, the J gene TRBJ1-5; D not resolved. V was shortened by 5 bases and J by 2 bases, with 7 bases between the two germline ends. The germline V gene has CDR1 MDHEN and CDR2 SYDVKM. This CDR3 spans 13 amino acids. CDR3 sequence (DNA): TGTGCCAGCAGTGGGCCAGGCAATCAGCCCCAGCATTTT. Translation gives CASSGPGNQPQHF.

CDR3 in amino acids: CASSLRGGSNQPQHF. For the CDR3, the DNA is TGTGCCAGCAGTTTGCGGGGGGGGAGCAATCAGCCCCAGCATTTT. The chain recombines TRBV28 with TRBJ1-5, with D possibly matching TRBD1 (5 bases). The CDR3 extends over 15 amino acids. V shed 3 bases and J shed 1 base, with 10 bases lying between them. Germline CDR1 is MDHEN and CDR2 is SYDVKM.